One and the same sample provided the 32 T cell receptor beta chains below, sequenced in a study of shared clonotypes between healthy human individuals. The repertoire was sequenced with immunoSEQ multiplex PCR; TCRdb's copy has only in-frame clones and lacks some. The top ten hold roughly 0.36% of the sample, which has 2 million to 2.5 million clones, approximately 93% seen once. Sequences were obtained from naive CD4+ T cells from PBMCs. The subset was: CD45RA+ positively selected. The origin of the receptors is a man between 18 and 35 years old in good health. Some clones in this sample may be carry-over from other donors' samples.

Written as DNA, the CDR3 is TGTGCCAGCAGCTTACAGGGCGCTATTAGCACAGATACGCAGTATTTT. Protein: CASSLQGAISTDTQYF. The J gene is TRBJ2-3, the V gene TRBV7-2; tentatively, D is TRBD1 (5 bases). CDR1 is SGHTA, CDR2 FQGNSA, per germline. Trimming pared 2 bases from V and 0 bases from J, leaving 12 bases between. The CDR3 length is 16 residues.

The chain couples TRBV6-4 to TRBJ2-5; 7 bases are a match to TRBD1. With 6 bases clipped from V and 5 bases from J, the junction kept 6 bases outside the gene matches. Germline V CDR1 and CDR2: MRHNA, SNTAGT. The CDR3 consists of 13 residues. CDR3 sequence: CASSETGYETQYF. In DNA form, the CDR3 reads TGTGCCAGCAGCGAGACAGGGTACGAGACCCAGTACTTC.

CDR3: CASSDRTGLRETQYF. CDR3 in DNA: TGTGCCAGCAGCGACCGGACAGGGTTAAGGGAGACCCAGTACTTC. V usage is TRBV11-2 and J usage is TRBJ2-5; 8 bases are a match to TRBD1. V lost 5 bases and J lost 5; bases outside the gene matches: 10. CDR3 size: 15 residues. Germline CDR1 SGHAT, CDR2 FQNNGV. Using reference TRBV11-2 and TRBJ2-5 for the parts outside the CDR3, the full variable domain is EAGVAQSPRYKIIEKRQSVAFWCNPISGHATLYWYQQILGQGPKLLIQFQNNGVVDDSQLPKDRFSAERLKGVDSTLKIQPAKLEDSAVYLCASSDRTGLRETQYFGPGTRLLVL.

The chain has TRBV18 and TRBJ1-2, with a tentative D call TRBD1 (6 bases). CDR1 is KGHSH and CDR2 is LQKENI in the germline V gene. The germline V and J ends were trimmed by 1 base and 1 base, with 13 bases remaining between them. The length of the CDR3 is 16 residues. The CDR3: CASSPRAQGDNYGYTF. The CDR3 bases are TGTGCCAGCTCACCACGGGCACAGGGTGATAACTATGGCTACACCTTC.

The gene calls are TRBV19 and TRBJ2-5, with TRBD2 identical over 12 bases. The V segment lost 5 bases and the J segment 7 bases; nucleotides outside the gene matches: 8. The CDR3 runs to 15 residues. Germline loops: CDR1 LNHDA, CDR2 SQIVND (reference sequence). The CDR3 DNA reads TGTGCCAGTAGTGCGCCCCCTAGCGGGAGGGGGACCCAGTACTTC. Translating it yields CASSAPPSGRGTQYF.

This clone was observed a single time. This chain links TRBV5-8 with TRBJ2-5, with no clear D. The CDR3 length is 13 residues. Germline V gene lookup returns CDR1 SGHTS and CDR2 YDEGEE. V lost 2 bases and J 2 bases, leaving 7 bases between the germline ends. The CDR3 DNA reads as TGTGCCAGCAGCTTTAACCGACAAGAGACCCAGTACTTC. It yields the protein CASSFNRQETQYF.

This sequence joins TRBV29-1 and TRBJ2-3, with a tentative D call TRBD1 (5 bases). This CDR3 is 14 amino acids long. V dropped 7 bases and J dropped 0 bases, with 14 bases sitting between them. Germline V lookup: CDR1 SQVTM, CDR2 ANQGSEA. The CDR3 DNA sequence: TGCAGCGCCGGGTCGGACATCAGCACAGATACGCAGTATTTT. It is translated as CSAGSDISTDTQYF.

V and J are TRBV2 and TRBJ2-5, with D possibly TRBD1 on 5 matching bases. This CDR3 has 15 amino acids. From germline, CDR1 is SNHLY and CDR2 FYNNEI. Trimming cost V 1 base and J 3 bases, with 12 bases left between them. The chain's CDR3 is CASSEGQPGKETQYF. The CDR3 DNA is TGTGCCAGCAGTGAAGGACAGCCAGGGAAAGAGACCCAGTACTTC.

The V call is TRBV15, the J call TRBJ1-2, with no clear D. Germline-derived CDR1 and CDR2 are LNHNV and YYDKDF (reference sequence). The length of the CDR3 is 12 residues. The V end lost 0 bases, the J end lost 8 bases, and 7 bases lay between the germline ends. The CDR3 protein is CATSRDNGGYTF. The CDR3 DNA reads as TGTGCCACCAGCAGAGATAATGGGGGCTACACCTTC.

In this sample, this clone turned up once. The gene calls are TRBV30 and TRBJ2-7, with 7 bases aligning to TRBD1. This CDR3 is built from 13 residues. V was pared by 3 bases and J by 4 bases, with 6 bases of the junction left unmatched. Germline CDR1 reads GTSNPN; CDR2 reads SVGIG (reference sequence). The DNA of the CDR3 is TGTGCCTGGAGCGCCGGGACAGTATACGAGCAGTACTTC. Its translation: CAWSAGTVYEQYF. Together with reference TRBV30 and TRBJ2-7, the CDR3 gives the full variable domain: SQTIHQWPATLVQPVGSPLSLECTVEGTSNPNLYWYRQAAGRGLQLLFYSVGIGQISSEVPQNLSASRPQDRQFILSSKKLLLSDSGFYLCAWSAGTVYEQYFGPGTRLTVT.

The gene calls are TRBV6-1 and TRBJ2-7; TRBD1 might be the D (5 bases). Germline V gene data show CDR1 as MNHNS and CDR2 as SASEGT. This CDR3 region has 14 residues. V was clipped by 6 bases and J by 3 bases, with 15 bases between them. The CDR3 loop reads CASRRTQGHYEQYF. CDR3 in DNA: TGTGCCAGCAGAAGAACCCAGGGCCACTACGAGCAGTACTTC.

In its sample, this clone was seen once. CDR3 loop: CASSMGQIRAGELFF. CDR3 in DNA: TGTGCCAGCAGCATGGGACAGATTCGTGCCGGGGAGCTGTTTTTT. The gene calls are TRBV28 and TRBJ2-2; 7 positions match TRBD1. The V segment lost 6 bases and the J segment 6 bases; nucleotides outside the gene matches: 10. Germline-derived CDR1 and CDR2 are MDHEN and SYDVKM. The CDR3 spans 15 residues.

This clone has only one observation. This chain uses TRBV25-1 with TRBJ2-1, with TRBD2 matching 8 bases. CDR1 is MGHDK and CDR2 is SYGVNS in the germline V gene. The CDR3 is 17 residues long. The V and J ends lost 2 bases and 1 base, in that order; junction bases with no gene match: 7. CDR3 sequence: CASSEPASGRSYNEQFF. The DNA for the CDR3 is TGTGCCAGCAGTGAACCCGCCAGCGGGAGATCCTACAATGAGCAGTTCTTC.

The genes are TRBV29-1 and TRBJ2-7; maybe TRBD2 (6 bases). The CDR3 is 15 residues long. Per germline, CDR1 SQVTM and CDR2 ANQGSEA. V gave up 5 bases and J gave up 3 bases, with 20 bases separating them. The CDR3 DNA sequence: TGCAGCGTTAAGGGACTCACTAAAACTAACTACGAGCAGTACTTC. Amino acids: CSVKGLTKTNYEQYF.

A single count supports this clone. The V gene is TRBV28, the J gene TRBJ2-2; tentatively, D is TRBD1 or TRBD2 (7 bases each). Per germline, CDR1 MDHEN and CDR2 SYDVKM. The CDR3 loop spans 17 amino acids. V lost 7 bases, J lost 6 bases, and 24 bases lay in between. CDR3 protein: CASTEGGGLGGPGELFF. The CDR3 bases are TGTGCCAGCACCGAAGGGGGAGGACTAGGGGGCCCCGGGGAGCTGTTTTTT.

V is TRBV11-3 and J is TRBJ2-2, with 7 nucleotides matching TRBD2. This CDR3 contains 15 residues. The ends lost 5 bases at V and 4 bases at J; junction bases unmatched: 7. CDR1 is SGHNT, CDR2 YENEEA, per germline. The CDR3 nucleotides read TGTGCCAGCAGCCGAGCGGGGCCGGGCACCGGGGAGCTGTTTTTT. Protein sequence: CASSRAGPGTGELFF. The complete variable domain, with remaining parts taken from reference TRBV11-3 and TRBJ2-2, reads EAGVVQSPRYKIIEKKQPVAFWCNPISGHNTLYWYLQNLGQGPELLIRYENEEAVDDSQLPKDRFSAERLKGVDSTLKIQPAELGDSAVYLCASSRAGPGTGELFFGEGSRLTVL.

The gene calls are TRBV18 and TRBJ1-2, with D maybe TRBD1 (6 bases). The CDR3 extends over 14 amino acids. V was clipped by 3 bases and J by 5 bases, with 13 bases between them. The germline gives CDR1 KGHSH, CDR2 LQKENI. This chain's CDR3 is CASSPSGDNYGYTF. CDR3 DNA sequence: TGTGCCAGCTCACCCTCGGGGGACAATTATGGCTACACCTTC.

The chain links TRBV5-1 to TRBJ2-1; 8 bases line up with TRBD2. Germline loops: CDR1 SGHRS, CDR2 YFSETQ. V dropped 0 bases and J dropped 9; count of bases not matched to a gene: 5. This CDR3 has 14 amino acids. The CDR3 sequence is CASSLAQAGGEQFF. The CDR3 DNA reads TGCGCCAGCAGCTTGGCGCAGGCGGGAGGTGAGCAGTTCTTC.

V is TRBV11-2 and J is TRBJ1-2; D possibly corresponds to TRBD1 (5 bases). CDR1 is SGHAT and CDR2 is FQNNGV in the germline V gene. The CDR3 has 15 residues. V lost 1 base to trimming and J lost 4 bases, with 13 bases between them. The CDR3 region is CASSLAGGAAYGYTF. As DNA, the CDR3 is TGTGCCAGCAGCTTAGCGGGGGGAGCTGCCTATGGCTACACCTTC.

The rearrangement links TRBV27 to TRBJ1-2, with 9 bases fitting TRBD1. This CDR3 is built from 13 residues. The J segment lost 7 bases and the V segment lost 6 bases, leaving 6 bases of the junction unmatched. Germline lookup yields CDR1 MNHEY and CDR2 SMNVEV (reference sequence). CDR3 bases: TGTGCCAGCAGGGATCCGGGACAGGGTGGCTACACCTTC. Translating gives CASRDPGQGGYTF.

This clone was counted a single time. The gene calls are TRBV29-1 and TRBJ2-5; D possibly corresponds to TRBD1 (5 bases). The CDR3 has 13 amino acids. CDR1 is SQVTM and CDR2 is ANQGSEA in the germline V gene. V lost 1 base to trimming and J lost 3 bases, with 9 bases between them. CDR3 in amino acids: CSVEVRVEETQYF. CDR3 in DNA: TGCAGCGTTGAAGTCAGGGTGGAAGAGACCCAGTACTTC.

The rearrangement links TRBV28 to TRBJ2-7, with 7 bases fitting TRBD1. V shed 5 bases, J shed 2 bases, and the junction held 6 bases outside the gene matches. The CDR3 is made up of 14 amino acids. Germline V CDR1 and CDR2: MDHEN, SYDVKM. CDR3 nucleotides: TGTGCCAGCAGTACCCCGGGACAGCCCTACGAGCAGTACTTC. This sequence encodes CASSTPGQPYEQYF.

The J gene is TRBJ2-3, the V gene TRBV4-1, with D perhaps assigned TRBD1 or TRBD2 (5 bases each). Per germline, CDR1 MGHRA and CDR2 YSYEKL. The ends were cut back, 4 bases at V and 8 bases at J, with 16 bases in the middle. The CDR3 extends over 14 amino acids. This CDR3 is CASSRVEGQSTQYF. CDR3 DNA sequence: TGCGCCAGCAGCCGAGTCGAGGGGCAGTCTACGCAGTATTTT.

J is TRBJ1-2 and V is TRBV18; 8 bases are a match to TRBD1. Germline loops: CDR1 KGHSH, CDR2 LQKENI. There are 17 residues in the CDR3. V lost 3 bases and J lost 4; bases outside the gene matches: 13. CDR3 nucleotides: TGTGCCAGCTCACCGACGATGCAGGGGGCGGCTGTCTATGGCTACACCTTC. Amino acid sequence: CASSPTMQGAAVYGYTF.

V usage is TRBV28 and J usage is TRBJ2-1; D is unresolved. Germline CDR1 and CDR2: MDHEN and SYDVKM. Trimming pared 7 bases from V and 0 bases from J, leaving 13 bases between. The CDR3 spans 15 residues. Here the CDR3 reads CASIPVDSSYNEQFF. CDR3 in DNA: TGTGCCAGCATACCAGTCGATAGCTCCTACAATGAGCAGTTCTTC.

V and J are TRBV19 and TRBJ2-1, with 7 bases that match TRBD1. The CDR3 totals 15 residues. V shed 6 bases and J 2 bases; nucleotides not matched to a gene: 7. CDR1 is LNHDA, CDR2 SQIVND, per germline (reference sequence). DNA for the CDR3: TGTGCCAGTAGACGACCGGGACAGACCTACAATGAGCAGTTCTTC. It specifies CASRRPGQTYNEQFF.

The rearrangement joins TRBV30 to TRBJ1-3; D is possibly TRBD1 (5 bases). Trimming stripped 3 bases from V and 2 bases from J, with 11 bases between. This CDR3 has 14 residues. CDR1 and CDR2 from the germline V gene are GTSNPN and SVGIG (reference sequence). CDR3 in DNA: TGTGCCTGGAGGTACGGGGGGACTGGAAACACCATATATTTT. This codes for CAWRYGGTGNTIYF.

This chain links TRBV19 with TRBJ1-4; perhaps TRBD1 as D (6 bases). V gave up 3 bases and J gave up 8 bases, with 13 bases separating them. The germline gives CDR1 LNHDA, CDR2 SQIVND (reference sequence). This CDR3 has 14 amino acids. The CDR3 bases are TGTGCCAGTAGTATCCCGGGACAAAGCGAAAAACTGTTTTTT. Translated: CASSIPGQSEKLFF.

This rearrangement joins TRBV10-3 to TRBJ1-2, with D perhaps TRBD1 (5 bases). The CDR3 sequence is 14 residues long. With 3 bases removed from V and 7 bases from J, the gap between germline ends came to 15 bases. Germline V gene sequence: CDR1 ENHRY, CDR2 SYGVKD. The CDR3 nucleotides are TGTGCCATCAGTGACTTGGGCAGGGCGGCTGGCTACACCTTC. Translated, it gives CAISDLGRAAGYTF.

Points on this clone: The sample has other DNA sequences that encode this CDR3 too. J is TRBJ2-7 and V is TRBV28; unclear D gene. Germline CDR1 reads MDHEN; CDR2 reads SYDVKM. Trimming removed 8 bases from V and 4 bases from J, with 6 bases in between. This CDR3 spans 10 amino acids. In DNA form, the CDR3 reads TGTGCCAGCGGTTCTTACGAGCAGTACTTC. It codes for CASGSYEQYF.

This chain connects TRBV28 to TRBJ2-7; 9 positions match TRBD2. Per germline, CDR1 MDHEN and CDR2 SYDVKM. The CDR3 contains 17 residues. Trimming at V came to 5 bases and at J to 6 bases, leaving 17 bases not matched to a gene. The CDR3: CASSPPRVAGAGREQYF. DNA for the CDR3: TGTGCCAGCAGTCCCCCCCGGGTAGCGGGGGCCGGTCGCGAGCAGTACTTC.

This sequence joins TRBV28 and TRBJ2-3, with TRBD1 as a possible D gene (5 bases). This CDR3 has 12 amino acids. Deletions cut 5 bases from V and 9 bases from J, with 12 bases between. The germline gives CDR1 MDHEN, CDR2 SYDVKM. The chain's CDR3 is CASSPGLGTQYF. CDR3 DNA sequence: TGTGCCAGCAGTCCAGGGCTCGGAACGCAGTATTTT.